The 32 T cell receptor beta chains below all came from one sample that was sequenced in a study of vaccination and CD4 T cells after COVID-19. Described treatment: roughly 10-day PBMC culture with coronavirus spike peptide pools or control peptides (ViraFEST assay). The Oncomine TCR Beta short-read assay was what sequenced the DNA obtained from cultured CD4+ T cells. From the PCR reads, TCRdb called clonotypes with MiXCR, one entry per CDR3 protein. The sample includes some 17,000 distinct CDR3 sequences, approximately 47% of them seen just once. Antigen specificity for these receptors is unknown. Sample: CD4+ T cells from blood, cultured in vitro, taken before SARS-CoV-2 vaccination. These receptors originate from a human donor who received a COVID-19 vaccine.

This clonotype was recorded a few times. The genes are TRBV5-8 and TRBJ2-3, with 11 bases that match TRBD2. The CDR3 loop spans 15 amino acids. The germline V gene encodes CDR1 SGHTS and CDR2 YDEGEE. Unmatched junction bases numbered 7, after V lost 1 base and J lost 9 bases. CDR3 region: CASSLRLAGRVTQYF. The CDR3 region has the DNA TGTGCCAGCAGCTTGAGACTAGCGGGGAGAGTGACGCAGTATTTT.

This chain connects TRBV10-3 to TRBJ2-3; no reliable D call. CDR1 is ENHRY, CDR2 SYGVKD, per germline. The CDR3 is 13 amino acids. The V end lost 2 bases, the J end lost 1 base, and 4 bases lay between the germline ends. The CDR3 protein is CAISERGTDTQYF. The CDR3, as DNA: TGTGCCATCAGTGAGCGCGGCACAGATACGCAGTATTTT.

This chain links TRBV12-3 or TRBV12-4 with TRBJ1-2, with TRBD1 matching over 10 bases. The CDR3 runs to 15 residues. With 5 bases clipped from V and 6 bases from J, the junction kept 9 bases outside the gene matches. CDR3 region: CASSPTGQGWNGYTF. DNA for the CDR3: TGTGCCAGCAGTCCGACGGGACAGGGGTGGAATGGCTACACCTTC.

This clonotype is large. Here the CDR3 reads CSAGTGVSPLHF. The CDR3 DNA reads TGCAGTGCAGGGACAGGGGTCTCACCCCTCCACTTT. The chain links TRBV20-1 to TRBJ1-6; 10 nucleotides line up with TRBD1. After removal of 6 bases from V and 10 bases from J, the junction contained 3 bases not matched to a gene. The CDR3 has 12 amino acids. In germline, CDR1 is DFQATT, CDR2 SNEGSKA (reference sequence).

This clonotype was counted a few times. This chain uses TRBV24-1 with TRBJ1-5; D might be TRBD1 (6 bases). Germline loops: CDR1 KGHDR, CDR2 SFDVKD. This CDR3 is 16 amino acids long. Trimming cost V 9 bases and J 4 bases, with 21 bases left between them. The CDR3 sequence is CATSDFPGVWNQPQHF. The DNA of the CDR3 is TGTGCCACCTCCGACTTTCCAGGGGTATGGAATCAGCCCCAGCATTTT.

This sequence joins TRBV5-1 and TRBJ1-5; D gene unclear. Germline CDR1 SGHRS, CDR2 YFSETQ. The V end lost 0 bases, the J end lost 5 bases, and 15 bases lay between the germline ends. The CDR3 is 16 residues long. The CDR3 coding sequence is TGCGCCAGCAGCTTGGGCCCCTTAAAATCGGATCAGCCCCAGCATTTT. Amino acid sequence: CASSLGPLKSDQPQHF.

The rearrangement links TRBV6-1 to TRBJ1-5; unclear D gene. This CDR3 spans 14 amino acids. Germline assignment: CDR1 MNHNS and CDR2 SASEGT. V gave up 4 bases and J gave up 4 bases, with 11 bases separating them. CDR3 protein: CASSGGSLNQPQHF. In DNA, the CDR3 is TGTGCCAGCAGTGGAGGCAGTTTAAATCAGCCCCAGCATTTT.

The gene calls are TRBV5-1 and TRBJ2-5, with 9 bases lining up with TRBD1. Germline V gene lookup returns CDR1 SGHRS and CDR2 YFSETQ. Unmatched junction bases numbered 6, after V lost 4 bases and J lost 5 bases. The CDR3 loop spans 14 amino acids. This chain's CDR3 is CASSGPGQGETQYF. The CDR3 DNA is TGCGCCAGCAGCGGGCCAGGACAGGGGGAGACCCAGTACTTC.

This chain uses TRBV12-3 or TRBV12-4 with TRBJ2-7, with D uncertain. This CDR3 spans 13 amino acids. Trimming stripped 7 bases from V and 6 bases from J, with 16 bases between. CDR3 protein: CASTHDRAGEQYF. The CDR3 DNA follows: TGTGCCAGCACCCATGACCGGGCTGGCGAGCAGTACTTC.

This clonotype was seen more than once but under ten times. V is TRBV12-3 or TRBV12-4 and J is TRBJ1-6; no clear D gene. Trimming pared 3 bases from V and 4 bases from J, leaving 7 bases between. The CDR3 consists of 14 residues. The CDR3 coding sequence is TGTGCCAGCAGTTTTATGGAGTATAATTCACCCCTCCACTTT. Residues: CASSFMEYNSPLHF.

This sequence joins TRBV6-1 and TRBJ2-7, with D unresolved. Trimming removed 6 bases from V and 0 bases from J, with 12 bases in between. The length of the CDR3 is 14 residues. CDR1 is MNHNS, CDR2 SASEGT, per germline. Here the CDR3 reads CASSRTVSSYEQYF. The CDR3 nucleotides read TGTGCCAGCAGCCGGACGGTGAGCTCCTACGAGCAGTACTTC.

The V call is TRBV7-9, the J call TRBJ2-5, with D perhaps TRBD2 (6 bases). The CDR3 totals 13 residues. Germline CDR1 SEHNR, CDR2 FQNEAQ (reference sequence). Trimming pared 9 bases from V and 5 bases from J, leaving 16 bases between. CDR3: CASREKGRETQYF. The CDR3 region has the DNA TGTGCCAGTCGGGAGAAGGGTAGGGAGACCCAGTACTTC.

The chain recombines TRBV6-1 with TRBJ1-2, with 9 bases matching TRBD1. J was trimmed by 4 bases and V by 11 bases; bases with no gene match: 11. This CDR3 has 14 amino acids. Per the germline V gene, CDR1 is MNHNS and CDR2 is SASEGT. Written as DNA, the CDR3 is TGTGCCGTGAGGGGGACAGGGAATAGCTATGGCTACACCTTC. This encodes CAVRGTGNSYGYTF.

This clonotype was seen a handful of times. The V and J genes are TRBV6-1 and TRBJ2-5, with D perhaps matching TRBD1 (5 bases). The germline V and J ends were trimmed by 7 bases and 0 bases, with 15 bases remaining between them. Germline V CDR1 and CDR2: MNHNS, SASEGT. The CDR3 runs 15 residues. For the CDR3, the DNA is TGTGCCAGCAACCCAACGACAGCGTACCAAGAGACCCAGTACTTC. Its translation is CASNPTTAYQETQYF.

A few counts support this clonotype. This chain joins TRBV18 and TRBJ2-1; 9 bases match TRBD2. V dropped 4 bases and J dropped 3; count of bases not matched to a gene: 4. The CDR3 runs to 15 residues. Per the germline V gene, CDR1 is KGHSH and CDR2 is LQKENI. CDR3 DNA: TGTGCCAGCTCACGCGGGGGGGCCTTCTACAATGAGCAGTTCTTC. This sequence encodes CASSRGGAFYNEQFF.

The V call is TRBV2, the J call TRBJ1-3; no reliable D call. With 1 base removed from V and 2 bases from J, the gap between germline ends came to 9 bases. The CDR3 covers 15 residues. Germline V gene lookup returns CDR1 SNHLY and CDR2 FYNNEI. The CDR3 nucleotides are TGTGCCAGCAGTGAAGTGTTACAAGCTGGAAACACCATATATTTT. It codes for CASSEVLQAGNTIYF.

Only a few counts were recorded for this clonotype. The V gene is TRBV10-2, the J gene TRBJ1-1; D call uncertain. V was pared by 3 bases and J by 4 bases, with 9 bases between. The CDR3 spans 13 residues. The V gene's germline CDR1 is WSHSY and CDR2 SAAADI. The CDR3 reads CASSEFGSTEAFF. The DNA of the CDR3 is TGCGCCAGCAGTGAATTTGGCAGCACTGAAGCTTTCTTT.

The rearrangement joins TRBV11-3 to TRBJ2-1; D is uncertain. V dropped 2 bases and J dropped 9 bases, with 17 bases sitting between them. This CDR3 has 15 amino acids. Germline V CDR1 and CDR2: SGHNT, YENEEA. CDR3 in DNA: TGTGCCAGCAGCTTACAGGCTAATAAAGTCGGTGAGCAGTTCTTC. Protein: CASSLQANKVGEQFF. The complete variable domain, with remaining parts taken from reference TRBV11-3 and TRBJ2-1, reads EAGVVQSPRYKIIEKKQPVAFWCNPISGHNTLYWYLQNLGQGPELLIRYENEEAVDDSQLPKDRFSAERLKGVDSTLKIQPAELGDSAVYLCASSLQANKVGEQFFGPGTRLTVL.

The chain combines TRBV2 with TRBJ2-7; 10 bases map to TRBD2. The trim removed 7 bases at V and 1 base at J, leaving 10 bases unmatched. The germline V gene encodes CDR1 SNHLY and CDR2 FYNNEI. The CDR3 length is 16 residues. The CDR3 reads CASTGDSGGLSYEQYF. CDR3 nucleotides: TGTGCCAGCACCGGGGATAGCGGGGGGCTTTCCTACGAGCAGTACTTC.

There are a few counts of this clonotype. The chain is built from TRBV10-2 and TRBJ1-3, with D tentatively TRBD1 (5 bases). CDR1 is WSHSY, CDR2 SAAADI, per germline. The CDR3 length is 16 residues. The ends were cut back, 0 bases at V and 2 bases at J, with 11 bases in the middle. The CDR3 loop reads CASSESRGVTGNTIYF. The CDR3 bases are TGCGCCAGCAGTGAGTCTAGGGGTGTGACTGGAAACACCATATATTTT.

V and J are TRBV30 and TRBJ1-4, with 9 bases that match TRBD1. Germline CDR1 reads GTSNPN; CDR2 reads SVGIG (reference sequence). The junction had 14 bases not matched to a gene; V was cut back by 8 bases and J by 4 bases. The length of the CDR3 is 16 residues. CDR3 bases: TGTGCCGGGACCTCAGGAACAGGGGGCCTTAATGAAAAACTGTTTTTT. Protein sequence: CAGTSGTGGLNEKLFF.

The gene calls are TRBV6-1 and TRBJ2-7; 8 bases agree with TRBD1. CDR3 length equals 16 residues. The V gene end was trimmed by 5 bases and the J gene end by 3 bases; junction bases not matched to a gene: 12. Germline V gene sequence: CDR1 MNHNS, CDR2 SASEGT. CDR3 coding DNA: TGTGCCAGCAGTAGGAATCCAACAGGGGGTCGCTACGAGCAGTACTTC. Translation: CASSRNPTGGRYEQYF.

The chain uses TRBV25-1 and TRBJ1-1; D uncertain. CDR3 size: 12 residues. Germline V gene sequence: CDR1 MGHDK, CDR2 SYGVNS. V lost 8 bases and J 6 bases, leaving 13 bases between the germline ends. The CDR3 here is CASVEGVSEAFF. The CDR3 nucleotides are TGTGCCAGCGTGGAAGGTGTTTCTGAAGCTTTCTTT.

The CDR3 nucleotides read TGCGCCAGCAGCTTGGTGTTCGGGCAACGAAACACTGAAGCTTTCTTT. Amino acids: CASSLVFGQRNTEAFF. The chain uses TRBV5-1 and TRBJ1-1; D remains ambiguous. In germline, CDR1 is SGHRS, CDR2 YFSETQ. This CDR3 has 16 residues. V lost 0 bases and J lost 2, with 14 bases in between.

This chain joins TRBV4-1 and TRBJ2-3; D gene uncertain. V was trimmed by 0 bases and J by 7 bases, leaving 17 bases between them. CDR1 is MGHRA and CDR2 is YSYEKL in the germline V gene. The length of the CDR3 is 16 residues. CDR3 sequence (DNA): TGCGCCAGCAGCCAAGAAGAGGCTGGGGTTTGGTATACGCAGTATTTT. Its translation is CASSQEEAGVWYTQYF.

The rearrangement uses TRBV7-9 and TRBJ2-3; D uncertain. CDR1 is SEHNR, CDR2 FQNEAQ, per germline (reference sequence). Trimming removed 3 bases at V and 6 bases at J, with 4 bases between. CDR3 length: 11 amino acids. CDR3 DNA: TGTGCCAGCAGCTTGCGGGATACGCAGTATTTT. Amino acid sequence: CASSLRDTQYF.

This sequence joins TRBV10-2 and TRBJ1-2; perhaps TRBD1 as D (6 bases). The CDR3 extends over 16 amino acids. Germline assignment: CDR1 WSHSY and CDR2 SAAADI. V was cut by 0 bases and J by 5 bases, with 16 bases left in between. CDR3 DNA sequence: TGCGCCAGCAGTGAGTCGGCAGAAGGGGGAAGGTATGGCTACACCTTC. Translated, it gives CASSESAEGGRYGYTF.

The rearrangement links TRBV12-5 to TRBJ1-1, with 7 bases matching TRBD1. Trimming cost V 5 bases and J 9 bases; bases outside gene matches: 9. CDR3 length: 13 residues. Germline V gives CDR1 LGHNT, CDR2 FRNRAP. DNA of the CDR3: TGTGCTAGTGGTGCCCAACCGGGACAGAAAGCTTTCTTT. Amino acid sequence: CASGAQPGQKAFF.

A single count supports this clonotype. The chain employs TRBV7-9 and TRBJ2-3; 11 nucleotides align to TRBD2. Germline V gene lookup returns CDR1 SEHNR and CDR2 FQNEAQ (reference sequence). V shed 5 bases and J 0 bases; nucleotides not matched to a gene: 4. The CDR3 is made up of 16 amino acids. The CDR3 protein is CASSVSGGASTDTQYF. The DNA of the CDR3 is TGTGCCAGCAGCGTTAGCGGGGGGGCTAGCACAGATACGCAGTATTTT.

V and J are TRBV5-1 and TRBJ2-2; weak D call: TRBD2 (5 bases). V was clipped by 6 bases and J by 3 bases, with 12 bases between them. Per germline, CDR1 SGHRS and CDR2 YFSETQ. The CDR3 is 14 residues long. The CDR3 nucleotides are TGCGCCAGCACCTTCGGGATTTACACCGGGGAGCTGTTTTTT. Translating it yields CASTFGIYTGELFF.

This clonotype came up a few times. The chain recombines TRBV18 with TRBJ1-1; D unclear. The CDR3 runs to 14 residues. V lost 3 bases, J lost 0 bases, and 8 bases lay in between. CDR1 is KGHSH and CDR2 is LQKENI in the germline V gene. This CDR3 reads CASSPTRVNTEAFF. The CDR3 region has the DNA TGTGCCAGCTCACCTACCCGAGTGAACACTGAAGCTTTCTTT.

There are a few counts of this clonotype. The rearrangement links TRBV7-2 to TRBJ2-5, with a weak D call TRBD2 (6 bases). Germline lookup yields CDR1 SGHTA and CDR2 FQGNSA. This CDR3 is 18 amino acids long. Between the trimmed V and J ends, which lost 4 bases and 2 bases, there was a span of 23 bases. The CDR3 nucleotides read TGTGCCAGCAGCTCTATCGGAAAGACGACCGGGACTCAAGAGACCCAGTACTTC. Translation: CASSSIGKTTGTQETQYF.